One sample yielded the 5 T cell receptor beta chains listed below, sequenced in a study of chemoradiotherapy in HPV16-positive cancers. Here immunoSEQ multiplex PCR was the method, and the copy in TCRdb shows in-frame clones only, minus some. The repertoire has nearly 35,000 clones, about 92% of them found once; the top ten carry approximately 3.7%. The sequencing used blood, collected from a patient who underwent chemoradiotherapy. The source of these receptors is a human donor with HPV-associated anogenital cancer.

The V call is TRBV5-4, the J call TRBJ1-3, with D unclear. Trimming pared 3 bases from V and 0 bases from J, leaving 7 bases between. Germline lookup yields CDR1 SGHNT and CDR2 YYREEE (reference sequence). The CDR3 loop spans 14 amino acids. The CDR3 nucleotides are TGTGCCAGCAGCTGGACTCGCTCTGGAAACACCATATATTTT. Encoded protein: CASSWTRSGNTIYF. The whole variable domain, filled in from reference TRBV5-4 and TRBJ1-3, reads ETGVTQSPTHLIKTRGQQVTLRCSSQSGHNTVSWYQQALGQGPQFIFQYYREEENGRGNFPPRFSGLQFPNYSSELNVNALELDDSALYLCASSWTRSGNTIYFGEGSWLTVV.

This clone was recorded only once. The chain uses TRBV19 and TRBJ1-2, with 7 nucleotides matching TRBD1. J was trimmed by 5 bases and V by 4 bases; bases with no gene match: 10. The CDR3 runs to 15 residues. CDR1 LNHDA and CDR2 SQIVND come from the germline V gene (reference sequence). The CDR3 DNA reads as TGTGCCAGTAGTAGATGGACAGGTCTTAATTATGGCTACACCTTC. Amino acid sequence: CASSRWTGLNYGYTF.

This chain connects TRBV7-9 to TRBJ1-1; unclear D gene. The CDR3 spans 11 residues. CDR1 is SEHNR and CDR2 is FQNEAQ in the germline V gene (reference sequence). V lost 5 bases, J lost 6 bases, and 7 bases lay in between. CDR3 residues: CASSRTAEAFF. CDR3 in DNA: TGTGCCAGCAGCCGCACAGCTGAAGCTTTCTTT. Based on the CDR3 plus reference TRBV7-9 and TRBJ1-1, the full variable domain is DTGVSQNPRHKITKRGQNVTFRCDPISEHNRLYWYRQTLGQGPEFLTYFQNEAQLEKSRLLSDRFSAERPKGSFSTLEIQRTEQGDSAMYLCASSRTAEAFFGQGTRLTVV.

In this sample, this clone turned up a few times. Other nucleotide sequences in the sample specify the same CDR3. The V gene is TRBV7-9, the J gene TRBJ2-7, with D perhaps matching TRBD1 (6 bases). Germline V gene data show CDR1 as SEHNR and CDR2 as FQNEAQ (reference sequence). The ends were cut back, 5 bases at V and 4 bases at J, with 9 bases in the middle. This CDR3 is built from 12 residues. The chain's CDR3 is CASSRQGYEQYF. For the CDR3, the DNA is TGTGCCAGCAGCCGCCAGGGGTACGAGCAGTACTTC.

The V gene is TRBV6-6, the J gene TRBJ1-2; TRBD1 agrees at 10 bases. Germline CDR1 reads MNHNY; CDR2 reads SVGAGI (reference sequence). J lost 8 bases, V lost 3 bases, and 6 bases had no gene match. The CDR3 is 14 amino acids. The CDR3 DNA reads TGTGCCAGCAGTTATGAGACAGGGGGCGAGGGCTACACCTTC. It is translated as CASSYETGGEGYTF.